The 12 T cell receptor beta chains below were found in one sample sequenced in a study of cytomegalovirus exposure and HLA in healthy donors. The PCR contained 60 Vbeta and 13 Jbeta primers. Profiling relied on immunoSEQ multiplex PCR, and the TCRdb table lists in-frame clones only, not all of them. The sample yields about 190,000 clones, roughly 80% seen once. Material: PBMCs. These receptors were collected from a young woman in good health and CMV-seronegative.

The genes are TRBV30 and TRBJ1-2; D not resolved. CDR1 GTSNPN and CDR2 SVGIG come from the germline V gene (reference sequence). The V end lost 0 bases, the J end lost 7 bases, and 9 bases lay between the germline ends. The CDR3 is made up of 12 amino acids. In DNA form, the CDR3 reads TGTGCCTGGAGTGTACTCGAATCTGGCTACACCTTC. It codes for CAWSVLESGYTF.

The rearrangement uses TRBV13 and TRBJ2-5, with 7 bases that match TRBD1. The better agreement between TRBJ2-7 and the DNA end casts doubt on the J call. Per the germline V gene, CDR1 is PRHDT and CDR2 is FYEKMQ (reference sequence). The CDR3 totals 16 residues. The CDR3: CASSLRQGLFTYEQYF. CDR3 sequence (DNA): TGTGCCAGCAGCTTAAGACAGGGCCTCTTTACCTACGAGCAGTACTTC.

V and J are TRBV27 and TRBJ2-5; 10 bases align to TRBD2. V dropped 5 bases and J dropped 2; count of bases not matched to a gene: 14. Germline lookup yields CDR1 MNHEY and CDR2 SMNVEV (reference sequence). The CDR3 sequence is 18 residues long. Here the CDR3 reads CASSRGWASGSWQETQYF. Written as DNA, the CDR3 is TGTGCCAGCAGTAGAGGCTGGGCTAGCGGGAGTTGGCAAGAGACCCAGTACTTC.

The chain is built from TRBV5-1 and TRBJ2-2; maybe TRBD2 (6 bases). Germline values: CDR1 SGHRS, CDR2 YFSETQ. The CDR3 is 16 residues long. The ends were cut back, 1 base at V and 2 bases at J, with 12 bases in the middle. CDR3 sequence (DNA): TGCGCCAGCAGCTTGATGTCGGGGGTTAACACCGGGGAGCTGTTTTTT. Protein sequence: CASSLMSGVNTGELFF.

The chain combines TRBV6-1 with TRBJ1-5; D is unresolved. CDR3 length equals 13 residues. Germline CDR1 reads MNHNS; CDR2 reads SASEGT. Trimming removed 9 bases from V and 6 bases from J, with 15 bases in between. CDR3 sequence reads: CASPSVGSQPQHF. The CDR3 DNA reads TGTGCCAGTCCGTCGGTGGGGAGTCAGCCCCAGCATTTT.

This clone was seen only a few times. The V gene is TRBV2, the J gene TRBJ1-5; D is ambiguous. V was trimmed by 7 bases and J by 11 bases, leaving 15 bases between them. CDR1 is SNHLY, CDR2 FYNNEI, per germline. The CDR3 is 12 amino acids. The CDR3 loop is CASKVAAEAQHF. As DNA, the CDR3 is TGTGCCAGCAAGGTGGCGGCTGAGGCCCAGCATTTT.

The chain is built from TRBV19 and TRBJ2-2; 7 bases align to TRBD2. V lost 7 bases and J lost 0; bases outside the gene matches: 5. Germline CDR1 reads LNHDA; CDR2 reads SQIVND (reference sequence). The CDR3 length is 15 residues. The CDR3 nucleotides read TGTGCCAGTATCCCCGGGACTACGAACACCGGGGAGCTGTTTTTT. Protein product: CASIPGTTNTGELFF.

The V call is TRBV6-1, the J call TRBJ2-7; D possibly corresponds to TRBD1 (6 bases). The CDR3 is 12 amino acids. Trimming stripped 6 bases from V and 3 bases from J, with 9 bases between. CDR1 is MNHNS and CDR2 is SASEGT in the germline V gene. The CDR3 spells CASRDSLYEQYF. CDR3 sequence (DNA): TGTGCCAGCAGGGACAGCCTCTACGAGCAGTACTTC.

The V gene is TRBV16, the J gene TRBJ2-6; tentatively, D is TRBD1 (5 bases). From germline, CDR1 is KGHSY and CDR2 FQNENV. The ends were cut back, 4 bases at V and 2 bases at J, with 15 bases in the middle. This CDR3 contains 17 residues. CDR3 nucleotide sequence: TGTGCCAGCAGCCTGGACATACAGGCGCCTGGGGCCAACGTCCTGACTTTC. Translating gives CASSLDIQAPGANVLTF.

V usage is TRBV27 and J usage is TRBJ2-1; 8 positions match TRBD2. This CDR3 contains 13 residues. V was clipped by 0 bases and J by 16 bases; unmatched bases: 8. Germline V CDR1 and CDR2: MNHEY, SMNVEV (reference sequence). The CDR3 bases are TGTGCCAGCAGTTTATCACTTAGCGGGGATAGCTTCTTC. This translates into CASSLSLSGDSFF.

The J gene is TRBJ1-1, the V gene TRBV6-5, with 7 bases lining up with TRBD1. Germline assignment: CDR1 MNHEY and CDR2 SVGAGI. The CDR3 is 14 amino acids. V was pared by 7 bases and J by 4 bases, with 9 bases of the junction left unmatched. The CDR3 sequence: CASNRQGVSTEAFF. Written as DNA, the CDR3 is TGTGCCAGCAACCGACAGGGAGTTAGCACTGAAGCTTTCTTT.

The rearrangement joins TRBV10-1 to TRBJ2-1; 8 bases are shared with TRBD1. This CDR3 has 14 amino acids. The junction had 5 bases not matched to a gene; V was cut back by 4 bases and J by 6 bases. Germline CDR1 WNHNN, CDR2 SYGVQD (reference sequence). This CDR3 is CASSVGQGPNEQFF. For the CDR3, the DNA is TGCGCCAGCAGTGTTGGACAGGGACCCAATGAGCAGTTCTTC.